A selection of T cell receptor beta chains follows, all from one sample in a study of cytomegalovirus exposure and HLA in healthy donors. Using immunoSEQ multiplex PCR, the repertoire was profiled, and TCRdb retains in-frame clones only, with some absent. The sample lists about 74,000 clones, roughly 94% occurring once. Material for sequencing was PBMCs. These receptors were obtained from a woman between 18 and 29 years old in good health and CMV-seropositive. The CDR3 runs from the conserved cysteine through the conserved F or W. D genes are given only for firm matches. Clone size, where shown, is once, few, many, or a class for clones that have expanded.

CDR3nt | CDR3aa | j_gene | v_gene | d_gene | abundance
TGTGCCAGCAGTTCCCTTGGCGGGGGGGCCAGTGAGCAGTTCTTC | CASSSLGGGASEQFF | TRBJ2-1 | TRBV27 | TRBD2 | NA
TGTGCCAGCAGGGACACAGGCTGGGCGTTCTTC | CASRDTGWAFF | TRBJ2-1 | TRBV11-1 | NA | once
TGTGCCAGCAGTGATCTAGGAACCTCTGGGGCCAACGTCCTGACTTTC | CASSDLGTSGANVLTF | TRBJ2-6 | TRBV2 | NA | NA
TGTGCCAGCAGTTCGACAGGGAGCGACTATGGCTACACCTTC | CASSSTGSDYGYTF | TRBJ1-2 | TRBV27 | TRBD1 | NA
TGTGCCAGCACGACAGGCTACAATGAGCAGTTCTTC | CASTTGYNEQFF | TRBJ2-1 | TRBV25-1 | NA | NA
TGCGCCAGCAACACAGGGGCAACTAATGAAAAACTGTTTTTT | CASNTGATNEKLFF | TRBJ1-4 | TRBV5-1 | TRBD1 | NA
TGTGCCAGCAGCTTGGATCCAGGGGTTGGCTATGGCTACACCTTC | CASSLDPGVGYGYTF | TRBJ1-2 | TRBV5-4 | NA | once
TGTGCCAGCAGCGTTGGGGACTCGAACACTGAAGCTTTCTTT | CASSVGDSNTEAFF | TRBJ1-1 | TRBV9 | NA | NA
TGTGCCAGCAGTTACAACAGGGCCCAAGAGACCCAGTACTTC | CASSYNRAQETQYF | TRBJ2-5 | TRBV6-5 | NA | NA
TGTGCCTGGAGTGGCATGTCAGGGGGCCCAGAAGATACGCAGTATTTT | CAWSGMSGGPEDTQYF | TRBJ2-3 | TRBV30 | TRBD1 | NA
TGCGCCAGCAGTGAGGGGAGAGGGACAGGGCCCATGAACACTGAAGCTTTCTTT | CASSEGRGTGPMNTEAFF | TRBJ1-1 | TRBV10-2 | TRBD1 | NA
TGTGCCATCAGTGAGGCCGGGACTAGCGGCACCGGGGAGCTGTTTTTT | CAISEAGTSGTGELFF | TRBJ2-2 | TRBV10-3 | TRBD2 | NA
TGTGCCAGCAGCCCCCTGATTTCGTCCGGGACAGAAGAGACCCAGTACTTC | CASSPLISSGTEETQYF | TRBJ2-5 | TRBV5-6 | TRBD1 | NA
TGTGCCAGCAGTTACGGCCCGGACAGTTATGGCTACACCTTC | CASSYGPDSYGYTF | TRBJ1-2 | TRBV6-6 | NA | NA
TGTGCCAGCAGTTATCCCGGGACAGGGTTAGAAAACACCATATATTTT | CASSYPGTGLENTIYF | TRBJ1-3 | TRBV6-6 | TRBD1 | NA
TGTGCCAGCAGGAGACAGGGACAGCCTGAAGCTTTCTTT | CASRRQGQPEAFF | TRBJ1-1 | TRBV6-1 | TRBD1 | NA
TGCGCCAGCAGCTTATTCGACGACAGTCCCACAGATACGCAGTATTTT | CASSLFDDSPTDTQYF | TRBJ2-3 | TRBV5-1 | NA | NA
TGTGCCTGGAGTGTTGGCGGGGTGAACCAGCCCCAGCATTTT | CAWSVGGVNQPQHF | TRBJ1-5 | TRBV30 | NA | NA
TGCGCCAGCAGCAAACATTGGGAGGACGCCTCGATCTCTGGAAACACCATATATTTT | CASSKHWEDASISGNTIYF | TRBJ1-3 | TRBV5-1 | NA | NA
TGTGCCTGGAGAACAGGGTCCGCAGATACGCAGTATTTT | CAWRTGSADTQYF | TRBJ2-3 | TRBV30 | NA | NA
TGTGCCAGCAGTGAATTTGAGCAAACTGAAGCTTTCTTT | CASSEFEQTEAFF | TRBJ1-1 | TRBV6-4 | NA | NA
TGTGCCAGCAGAGAGGCAGCCTCCTACGAGCAGTACTTC | CASREAASYEQYF | TRBJ2-7 | TRBV7-2 | NA | NA
TGTGCCAGCTCCCCGAGCTCCTACAATGAGCAGTTCTTC | CASSPSSYNEQFF | TRBJ2-1 | TRBV6-5 | NA | NA
TGTGCCACTTCTCAGCGGGGGTTCTCGTACGAGCAGTACTTC | CATSQRGFSYEQYF | TRBJ2-7 | TRBV19 | TRBD2 | NA
TGCGCCAGCAGCCAAGAAAACAGGGGGTGGACTGAAGCTTTCTTT | CASSQENRGWTEAFF | TRBJ1-1 | TRBV4-1 | TRBD1 | NA
TGTGCCACCAGCAGAGGTTCCGGGGGGGACAATGAGCAGTTCTTC | CATSRGSGGDNEQFF | TRBJ2-1 | TRBV15 | TRBD2 | once
TGCAGCGTACTGGCGGGGAGCGGGACCTACGAGCAGTACTTC | CSVLAGSGTYEQYF | TRBJ2-7 | TRBV29-1 | TRBD2 | few
TGTGCCAGCAGTCTTAGCAGGGGGACGAACACTGAAGCTTTCTTT | CASSLSRGTNTEAFF | TRBJ1-1 | TRBV6-1 | TRBD1 | NA
TGTGCCAGTAGCGGACTAAGTCAACGGAGGGAAGTGGACGAGCAGTACTTC | CASSGLSQRREVDEQYF | TRBJ2-7 | TRBV19 | NA | NA
TGTGCCAGCAGTGTGGACAGGGGGTACGAGCAGTACTTC | CASSVDRGYEQYF | TRBJ2-7 | TRBV2 | TRBD1 | NA
TGTGCCGGCCAAGTGTACAGCTCCTACGAGCAGTACTTC | CAGQVYSSYEQYF | TRBJ2-7 | TRBV7-5 | NA | NA
TGTGCCACCAAATTGGCGGCGGACAATGAGCAGTTCTTC | CATKLAADNEQFF | TRBJ2-1 | TRBV6-5 | NA | NA
TGTGCCACCAGTCCTCGGCAGGGGATGTCCTACGAGCAGTACTTC | CATSPRQGMSYEQYF | TRBJ2-7 | TRBV27 | NA | NA
TGTGCCAGCAGTCCTAGGACTAGCGGATCCTACGAGCAGTACTTC | CASSPRTSGSYEQYF | TRBJ2-7 | TRBV6-1 | TRBD2 | NA
TGCAGCGTTGGCCCCCTGGGAGCCCACGAGCAGTACTTC | CSVGPLGAHEQYF | TRBJ2-7 | TRBV29-1 | NA | NA
TGTGCCAGCAGCATCACCGGGACAGGGCAGGGAGAGACCCAGTACTTC | CASSITGTGQGETQYF | TRBJ2-5 | TRBV11-2 | TRBD1 | NA
TGTGCCAGCACCCCGAACGGGGGTAGGTACAATGAGCAGTTCTTC | CASTPNGGRYNEQFF | TRBJ2-1 | TRBV6-6 | NA | NA